The T cell receptor (beta chain) under discussion was sequenced for a study of T cell repertoires in cytomegalovirus infection. Study as a whole: CMV infection and matching HLA type were both indicated by public TCR beta signatures.

About this clonotype itself: The antigen remains unidentified.

This CDR3 spans 14 amino acids. Between the trimmed V and J ends, which lost 6 bases and 5 bases, there was a span of 16 bases. Germline V gene data show CDR1 as MNHEY and CDR2 as SMNVEV (reference sequence). Study findings and constraints: Predominance within the ex vivo response was attributable to HLA-C-restricted CMV-specific TCR beta clonotypes. Identification of carriers of CMV plus the relevant HLA was achieved through cumulative public TCR beta family frequency.

TCRdb reanalysed the reads using MiXCR and keeps one entry per CDR3 protein. The table lists approximately 70,000 distinct CDR3 sequences, 20% to 25% of them singletons, with 60% to 80% in the top ten. Sequenced material: PBMCs, sequenced either directly or after in vitro stimulation (not recorded which). The rearrangement joins TRBV27 to TRBJ2-5, with a weak D call TRBD1 (6 bases). This TCR derives from a human donor in good health (CMV status not recorded). Some clones in this sample may be carry-over from other donors' samples. CDR3 sequence reads: CASSRRTVGETQYF. The CDR3 DNA is TGTGCCAGCAGCCGAAGGACAGTTGGGGAGACCCAGTACTTC.